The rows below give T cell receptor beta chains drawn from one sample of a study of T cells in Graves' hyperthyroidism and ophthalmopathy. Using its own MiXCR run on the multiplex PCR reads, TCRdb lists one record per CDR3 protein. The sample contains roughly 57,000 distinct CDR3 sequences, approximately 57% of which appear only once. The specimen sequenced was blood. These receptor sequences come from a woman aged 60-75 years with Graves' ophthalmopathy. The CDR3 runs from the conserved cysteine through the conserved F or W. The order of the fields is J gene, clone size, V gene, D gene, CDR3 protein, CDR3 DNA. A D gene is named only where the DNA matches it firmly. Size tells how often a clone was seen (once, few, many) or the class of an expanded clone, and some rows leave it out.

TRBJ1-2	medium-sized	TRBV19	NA	CASSPGTASGYTF	TGTGCCAGTAGTCCGGGGACGGCATCTGGCTACACCTTC
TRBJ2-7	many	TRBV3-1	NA	CASSQVSEQYF	TGTGCCAGCAGCCAAGTCTCCGAGCAGTACTTC
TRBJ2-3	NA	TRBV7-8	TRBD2	CVSSPSGRAGGTQYF	TGTGTCAGCAGCCCGTCGGGGAGGGCCGGGGGGACGCAGTATTTT
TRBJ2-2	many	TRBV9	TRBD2	CASSVWSAPTSGSDGELFF	TGTGCCAGCAGCGTATGGAGCGCTCCTACTAGCGGGAGCGACGGGGAGCTGTTTTTT
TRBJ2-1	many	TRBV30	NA	CAWSPRDNEQFF	TGTGCCTGGAGCCCGAGGGACAATGAGCAGTTCTTC
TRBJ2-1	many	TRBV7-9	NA	CASSFGSGRPYNEQFF	TGTGCCAGCAGCTTTGGGTCAGGCCGACCTTACAATGAGCAGTTCTTC
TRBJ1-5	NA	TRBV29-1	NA	CSVRADNQPQHF	TGCAGCGTTCGGGCAGACAATCAGCCCCAGCATTTT
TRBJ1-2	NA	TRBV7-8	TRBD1	CASSLPGQGPAYGYTF	TGTGCCAGCAGCTTACCGGGACAGGGGCCCGCGTATGGCTACACCTTC
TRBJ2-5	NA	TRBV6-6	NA	CASSYWGEETQYF	TGTGCCAGCAGTTACTGGGGGGAAGAGACCCAGTACTTC
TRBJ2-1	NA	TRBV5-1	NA	CASRGDSSYNEQFF	TGCGCCAGCAGAGGGGATAGCTCCTACAATGAGCAGTTCTTC
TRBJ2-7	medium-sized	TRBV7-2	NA	CASSPLSGYEQYF	TGTGCCAGCAGCCCACTTTCGGGGTACGAGCAGTACTTC
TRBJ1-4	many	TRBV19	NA	CASSRNRAGDEKLFF	TGTGCCAGTAGTAGGAACAGGGCGGGGGATGAAAAACTGTTTTTT
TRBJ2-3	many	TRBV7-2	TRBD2	CASSFRQRGGFKPTDTQYF	TGTGCCAGCAGCTTTCGACAGCGGGGGGGCTTTAAACCCACAGATACGCAGTATTTT
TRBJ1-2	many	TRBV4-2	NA	CASSQDATGGGYTF	TGTGCCAGCAGCCAAGATGCTACTGGGGGTGGCTACACCTTC
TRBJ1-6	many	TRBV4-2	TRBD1	CASSQDGQGVYNSPLHF	TGTGCCAGCAGCCAAGATGGGCAGGGGGTTTATAATTCACCCCTCCACTTT
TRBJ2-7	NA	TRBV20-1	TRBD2	CSARDLLLAGANEQYF	TGCAGTGCTAGAGACTTATTACTAGCGGGAGCAAACGAGCAGTACTTC
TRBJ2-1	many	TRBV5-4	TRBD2	CASSPHTGTSGEVVSGQFF	TGTGCCAGCAGCCCGCACACCGGGACTAGCGGGGAGGTCGTGAGTGGACAGTTCTTC
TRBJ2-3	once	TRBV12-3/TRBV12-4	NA	CASSLRGSDTQYF	TGTGCCAGCAGTTTAAGAGGATCAGATACGCAGTATTTT
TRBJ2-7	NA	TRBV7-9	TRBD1	CASSYGTGSFYEQYF	TGTGCCAGCAGTTACGGGACAGGGTCTTTCTACGAGCAGTACTTC
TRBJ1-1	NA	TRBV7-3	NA	CASSVSGTSPNTEAFF	TGTGCCAGCAGCGTCTCCGGGACAAGCCCGAACACTGAAGCTTTCTTT
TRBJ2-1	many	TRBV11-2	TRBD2	CASSLVGAGGRNEQFF	TGTGCCAGCAGCTTAGTAGGAGCGGGGGGGAGGAATGAGCAGTTCTTC
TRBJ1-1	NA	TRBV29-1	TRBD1	CSVDSDRAPEAFF	TGCAGCGTTGATTCGGACAGGGCGCCTGAAGCTTTCTTT
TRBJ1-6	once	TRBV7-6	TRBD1	CASSTGTEDSPLHF	TGTGCCAGCAGTACCGGGACAGAGGATTCACCCCTCCACTTT
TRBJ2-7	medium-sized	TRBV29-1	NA	CSVVSSPTYEQYF	TGCAGCGTCGTATCCTCTCCTACGTACGAGCAGTACTTC
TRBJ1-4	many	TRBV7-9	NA	CASSLEFGGGNEKLFF	TGTGCCAGCAGCCTAGAGTTTGGGGGCGGAAATGAAAAACTGTTTTTT
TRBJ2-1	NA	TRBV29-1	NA	CSVESGYNEQFF	TGCAGCGTTGAAAGTGGGTACAATGAGCAGTTCTTC
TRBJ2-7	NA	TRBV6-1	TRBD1	CASTQGEGQGDEQYF	TGTGCCAGCACCCAAGGGGAGGGACAGGGCGACGAGCAGTACTTC
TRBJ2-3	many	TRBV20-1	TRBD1	CSAQRPPTGRDTDTQYF	TGCAGTGCTCAACGACCACCGACAGGGCGCGACACAGATACGCAGTATTTT
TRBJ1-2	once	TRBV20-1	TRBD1	CSARDRTGLNYGYTF	TGCAGTGCTAGAGATCGGACAGGATTAAACTATGGCTACACCTTC
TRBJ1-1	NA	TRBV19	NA	CTSSMLTELNTEAFF	TGTACCAGTAGTATGTTGACAGAGTTGAACACTGAAGCTTTCTTT
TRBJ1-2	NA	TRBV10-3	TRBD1	CAISGTGGGYGYTF	TGTGCCATCTCCGGGACAGGGGGCGGCTATGGCTACACCTTC
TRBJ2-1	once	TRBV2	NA	CASRKGMGQGNEQFF	TGTGCCAGCAGAAAAGGAATGGGACAAGGAAATGAGCAGTTCTTC
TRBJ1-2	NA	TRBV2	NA	CASSEGVGANYGYTF	TGTGCCAGCAGTGAAGGGGTTGGAGCTAACTATGGCTACACCTTC
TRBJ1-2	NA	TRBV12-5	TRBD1	CASGLPPDRERRGYTF	TGTGCTAGTGGTTTACCCCCCGACAGGGAAAGGCGTGGCTACACCTTC
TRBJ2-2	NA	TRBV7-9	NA	CASSFEVGHRNTGELFF	TGTGCCAGCAGCTTCGAAGTGGGACACAGGAACACCGGGGAGCTGTTTTTT
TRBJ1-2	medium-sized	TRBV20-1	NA	CSAIPGGGYTF	TGCAGTGCTATTCCAGGAGGCGGCTACACCTTC
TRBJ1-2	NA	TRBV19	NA	CASSIGILGYGYTF	TGTGCCAGTAGTATTGGTATCCTAGGCTATGGCTACACCTTC
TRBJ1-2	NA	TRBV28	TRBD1	CASQGDRSYGYTF	TGTGCCAGCCAGGGGGACAGGTCCTATGGCTACACCTTC
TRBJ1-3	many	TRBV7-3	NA	CASSLQGSGGNTIYF	TGTGCCAGCAGCTTACAGGGAAGTGGTGGAAACACCATATATTTT
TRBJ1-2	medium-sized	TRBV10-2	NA	CASSESGNYGYTF	TGCGCCAGCAGTGAATCAGGGAACTATGGCTACACCTTC
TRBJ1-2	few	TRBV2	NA	CASSEGNSYGYTF	TGTGCCAGCAGTGAGGGAAATTCCTATGGCTACACCTTC
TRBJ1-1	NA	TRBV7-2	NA	CASSTRVRAGGVRGTEAFF	TGTGCCAGCAGCACTAGGGTTCGGGCGGGCGGGGTCAGGGGCACTGAAGCTTTCTTT
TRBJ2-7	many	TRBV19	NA	CASSIDQGTYEQYF	TGTGCCAGTAGTATAGACCAGGGAACCTACGAGCAGTACTTC
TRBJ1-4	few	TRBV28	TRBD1	CASSAQGALDEKLFF	TGTGCCAGCAGTGCTCAGGGGGCGCTTGACGAAAAACTGTTTTTT
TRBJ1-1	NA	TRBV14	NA	CASSHDVGQMAFF	TGTGCCAGCAGCCATGATGTCGGACAAATGGCTTTCTTT
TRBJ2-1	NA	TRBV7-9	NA	CASSLGRVTYNEQFF	TGTGCCAGCAGCTTAGGCAGGGTCACCTACAATGAGCAGTTCTTC
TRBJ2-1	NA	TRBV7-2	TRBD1	CASSHRGGEQFF	TGTGCCAGCAGCCACAGGGGCGGTGAGCAGTTCTTC
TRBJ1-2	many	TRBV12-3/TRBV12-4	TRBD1	CASSPGTGYGYTF	TGTGCCAGCAGCCCAGGGACAGGGTATGGCTACACCTTC
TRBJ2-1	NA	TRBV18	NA	CASSQNQQGDEQFF	TGTGCCAGCTCTCAAAATCAACAGGGCGATGAGCAGTTCTTC
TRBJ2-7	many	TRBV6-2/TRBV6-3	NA	CASSFLLSRQGTEQYF	TGTGCCAGCAGTTTCCTTTTATCGCGGCAGGGGACTGAGCAGTACTTC
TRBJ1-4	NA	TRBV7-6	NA	CASSLVPRRGEKLFF	TGTGCCAGCAGCTTAGTGCCCCGTCGAGGAGAAAAACTGTTTTTT
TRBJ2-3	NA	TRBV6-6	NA	CASNGVATDTQYF	TGTGCCAGCAATGGTGTGGCGACAGATACGCAGTATTTT